The clone carrying this T cell receptor beta chain was counted a single time. No antigen is known for it. The record originates from a study of T cell responses to AZD1222 COVID-19 vaccine. Study outcomes and limitations: Reportedly, nearly half of unique spike TCRs recognized epitopes outside B.1.351/B.1.1.7 mutations. White British donors predominated, females outnumbered males, and clonal diversity was possibly underestimated. None of the repertoires were sampled until the peak T cell response had passed.

This CDR3 has 14 amino acids. The J segment lost 7 bases and the V segment lost 6 bases, leaving 6 bases of the junction unmatched. Germline V gives CDR1 KGHSH, CDR2 LQKENI. Sequencing was performed with immunoSEQ multiplex PCR; in TCRdb, only in-frame clones are kept and a portion is missing. Among 110,000 to 150,000 clones, 90% to 95% were seen once, and the ten largest hold approximately 0.9%. J is TRBJ1-6 and V is TRBV18, with 7 nucleotides matching TRBD1. The source was peripheral blood, collected on day 0 of MenACWY control vaccination. This clonotype originated in an adult in good health. This chain's CDR3 is CASSRDRVNSPLHF. CDR3 bases: TGTGCCAGCTCCCGCGACAGGGTGAATTCACCCCTCCACTTT.